Described below is a single T cell receptor beta chain sequence and its context. The data belong to a study of blood T cell repertoires in COVID-19. Turning to the study itself: Acute-phase and convalescent COVID-19 samples originated in the United States, Italy and Spain. PBMCs, B-cell-depleted T cells, or T cells were the source of the cDNA or gDNA that made up the material.

Source study methods: Amplification of reference gene primers provided the estimated nucleated cell counts. Clones were read by immunoSEQ multiplex PCR, and TCRdb kept only the in-frame ones, dropping some. V and J calls and clone size are as listed in that table; D and trimming were resolved from the DNA. The table has some 100,000 clones, 75% to 90% seen once. The sample consisted of peripheral blood. This clonotype originated in a woman in her sixties or seventies with active or convalescent COVID-19.

This CDR3 reads CASSRQGITGANVLTF. For the CDR3, the DNA is TGTGCCAGCAGTCGACAGGGTATCACTGGGGCCAACGTCCTGACTTTC. The J gene is TRBJ2-6, the V gene TRBV6-6; 7 bases line up with TRBD1. The CDR3 spans 16 residues. The junction had 6 bases not matched to a gene; V was cut back by 5 bases and J by 2 bases. Germline loops: CDR1 MNHNY, CDR2 SVGAGI (reference sequence).